This TCR beta chain was obtained from a study of Graves' ophthalmopathy and Graves' hyperthyroidism. Study summary: Researchers obtained peripheral blood at initial diagnosis, before any treatment had begun.

This CDR3 spans 14 amino acids. Unmatched junction bases numbered 5, after V lost 3 bases and J lost 8 bases. Amplified TCR beta CDR3 regions were obtained using RNA transcripts as template. First-round RT-PCR employed HTBI primers, with a second-round multiplex PCR after it. TCRdb itself ran the multiplex PCR reads through MiXCR, one entry per CDR3 protein. The table lists hundreds of thousands of distinct CDR3 sequences, approximately 22% of them singletons. No ophthalmopathy within 18 months of follow-up signified stable hyperthyroidism. This clonotype was seen repeatedly, ten times or more. The gene calls are TRBV12-3 or TRBV12-4 and TRBJ1-5; 9 bases align to TRBD1. Input material: peripheral blood. The receptor's source is a woman aged 18-29 years with stable Graves' hyperthyroidism. Some clones in this sample may be carry-over from other donors' samples. The CDR3 here is CASSLGDRDEPQHF. The DNA of the CDR3 is TGTGCCAGCAGTTTGGGGGACAGGGATGAGCCCCAGCATTTT.